This record looks at one T cell receptor beta chain sequence and its context. Per the original methods: The authors estimated nucleated cell counts from reference gene primer amplification. Produced via immunoSEQ multiplex PCR; TCRdb's table is partial and in-frame only. V and J calls and clone size are those listed in that table; D and trimming were worked out from the DNA. Counted here are just over 250,000 clones, about 91% occurring once; the ten biggest clones make up under 3%. This entry belongs to a study of blood T cell repertoires in COVID-19. About the study: Collection of acute and convalescent COVID-19 samples took place in the United States, Italy and Spain. The cDNA or gDNA used as material had been derived from T cells, B-cell-depleted T cells, or PBMCs.

Germline-derived CDR1 and CDR2 are SGHRS and YFSETQ. This CDR3 comprises 17 residues. V shed 0 bases, J shed 4 bases, and the junction held 10 bases outside the gene matches. Seattle's cohort entered during active infection and was followed longitudinally. Sequencing was done on a sample of peripheral blood. This clonotype was obtained from a young adult with COVID-19, enrolled during active disease. The chain couples TRBV5-1 to TRBJ2-7; 10 bases align to TRBD2. The CDR3 DNA reads as TGCGCCAGCAGCTTGGCGGGGTACCCTAGCGGGGGATACGAGCAGTACTTC. Its protein product is CASSLAGYPSGGYEQYF.